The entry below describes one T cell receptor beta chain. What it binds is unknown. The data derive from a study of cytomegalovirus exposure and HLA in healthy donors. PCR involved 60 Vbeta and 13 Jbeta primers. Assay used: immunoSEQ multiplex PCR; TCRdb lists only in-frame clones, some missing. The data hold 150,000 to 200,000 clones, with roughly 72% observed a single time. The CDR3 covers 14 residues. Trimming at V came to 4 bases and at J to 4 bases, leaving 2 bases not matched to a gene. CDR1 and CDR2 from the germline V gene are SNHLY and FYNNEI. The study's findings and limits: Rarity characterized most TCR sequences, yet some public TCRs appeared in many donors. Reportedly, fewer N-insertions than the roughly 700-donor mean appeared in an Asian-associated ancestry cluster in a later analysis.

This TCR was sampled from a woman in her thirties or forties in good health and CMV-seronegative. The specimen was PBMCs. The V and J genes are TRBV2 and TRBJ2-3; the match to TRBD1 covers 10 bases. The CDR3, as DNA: TGTGCCAGCAGTGTGGGACAGGGGCCAGATACGCAGTATTTT. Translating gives CASSVGQGPDTQYF.